This T cell receptor (beta chain) was profiled in a study of CD8 T cells in Susac syndrome. Study context: Patients with Susac syndrome were, at the time of blood collection, therapy-naive, maintained on corticosteroids, or maintained on intravenous immunoglobulin alone. Broader study findings: Total CD8+ repertoires held some 16 Susac-specific public clones, while CD8+ TEMRA repertoires held several.

Notes on this clonotype: Its antigen is not known.

The RNA input was 0.5 to 1 ug, and it was reverse transcribed with random hexamers. Across 54 Vbeta and 13 Jbeta, TCR beta CDR3 was amplified with immunoSEQ multiplex PCR. One entry per CDR3 protein, called by TCRdb with MiXCR from the immunoSEQ multiplex PCR reads. Of about 81,000 distinct CDR3 sequences in the sample, about 93% were seen once. The germline V and J ends were trimmed by 0 bases and 6 bases, with 9 bases remaining between them. The length of the CDR3 is 13 residues. Germline CDR1 is LGHNA and CDR2 is YSLEER. The study sequenced TCR beta in blood CD8+ and CD4+ T cells. The source material was CD8+ T cells from PBMCs. This receptor was taken from a human donor with Susac syndrome. The rearrangement joins TRBV4-3 to TRBJ2-7; D remains ambiguous. Written as DNA, the CDR3 is TGCGCCAGCAGCCAAGATCTAGGGCCCGAGCAGTACTTC. This translates into CASSQDLGPEQYF.